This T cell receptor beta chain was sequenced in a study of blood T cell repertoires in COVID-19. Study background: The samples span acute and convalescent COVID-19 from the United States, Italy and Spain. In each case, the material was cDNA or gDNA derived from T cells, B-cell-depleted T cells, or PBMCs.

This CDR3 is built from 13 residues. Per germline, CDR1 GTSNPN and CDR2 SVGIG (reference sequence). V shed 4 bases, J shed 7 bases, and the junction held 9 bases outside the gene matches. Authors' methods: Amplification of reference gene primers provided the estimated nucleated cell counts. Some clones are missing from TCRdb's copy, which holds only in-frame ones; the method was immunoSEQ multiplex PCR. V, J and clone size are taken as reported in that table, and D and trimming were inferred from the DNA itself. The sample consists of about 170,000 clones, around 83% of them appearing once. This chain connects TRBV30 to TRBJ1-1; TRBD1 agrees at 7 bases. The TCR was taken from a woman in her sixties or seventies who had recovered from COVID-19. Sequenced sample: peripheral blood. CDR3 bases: TGTGCCTGGACCTTCCAGGGGGTTGGTGAAGCTTTCTTT. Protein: CAWTFQGVGEAFF.